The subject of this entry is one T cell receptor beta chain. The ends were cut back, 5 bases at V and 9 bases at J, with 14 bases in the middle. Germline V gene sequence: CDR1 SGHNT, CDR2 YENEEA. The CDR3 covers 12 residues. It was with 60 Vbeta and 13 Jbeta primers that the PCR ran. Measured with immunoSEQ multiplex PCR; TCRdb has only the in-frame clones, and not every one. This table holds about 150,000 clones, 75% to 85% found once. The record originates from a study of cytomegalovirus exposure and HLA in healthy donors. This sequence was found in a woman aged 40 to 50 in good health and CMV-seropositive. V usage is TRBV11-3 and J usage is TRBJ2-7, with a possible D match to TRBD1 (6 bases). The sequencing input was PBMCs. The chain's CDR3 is CASSLQDRRQYF. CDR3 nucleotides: TGTGCCAGCAGCCTCCAAGACAGGCGGCAGTACTTC.